This TCR beta chain was recorded in a study of cytomegalovirus exposure and HLA in healthy donors. Study-wide findings and caveats: Most TCR sequences showed up rarely, but some public TCRs showed up in many donors. The classifier reportedly diagnosed cytomegalovirus status with high sensitivity and specificity. Testing in vitro showed a few CMV-associated chains specific for CMV antigens.

Comments on this clone: Its target is unknown.

TCRdb's copy holds only in-frame clones and misses some; the assay was immunoSEQ multiplex PCR. The repertoire includes 120,000 to 150,000 clones, 87% of them detected once, and 4.5% to 5.5% sits in the top ten. This CDR3 comprises 14 residues. In germline, CDR1 is MNHEY, CDR2 SMNVEV (reference sequence). V was clipped by 3 bases and J by 10 bases; unmatched bases: 5. This TCR came from a man younger than 35 in good health and CMV-seropositive. The sequenced sample consisted of PBMCs. V and J are TRBV27 and TRBJ2-1; 11 bases are a match to TRBD2. CDR3 in DNA: TGTGCCAGCAGTTTTAGCGGGGGGGCGGGGGAGCAGTTCTTC. This codes for CASSFSGGAGEQFF.